This T cell receptor beta chain was captured in a study of cytomegalovirus exposure and HLA in healthy donors. Details on this clone: Its antigen is still unknown.

Study results and caveats: Common viral pathogens (according to a later analysis) appeared linked to several of the most significant clusters.

All the people who gave samples were healthy bone marrow donors. The primer mix had 60 Vbeta and 13 Jbeta primers. In the source study's methods: A later analysis counted 80 million or so unique TCR beta chains, about 10 million shared. TCRdb's copy holds only in-frame clones and misses some; the assay was immunoSEQ multiplex PCR. Clonal size and the V and J genes are those of that table, whereas D and trimming came from the DNA. The table records about 130,000 clones, more than 80% of them present only once. The V and J ends lost 1 base and 3 bases respectively, with 12 bases between them. The germline V gene has CDR1 GTSNPN and CDR2 SVGIG (reference sequence). This CDR3 has 14 residues.

Source material: PBMCs. This receptor was obtained from a male donor in good health and CMV-seronegative. The rearrangement links TRBV30 to TRBJ1-2; a weak D match, TRBD1 (5 bases). The CDR3 DNA follows: TGTGCCTGGAGTGGCGCAGGGAAAGACTATGGCTACACCTTC. Amino acids: CAWSGAGKDYGYTF.